The rows below give T cell receptor beta chains drawn from one sample of a study of blood T cell repertoires in COVID-19. Repertoires were generated with immunoSEQ multiplex PCR, while TCRdb's copy carries only in-frame clones and drops some. The sample gives approximately 92,000 clones, over 70% of which show up once; over 3.5% is in the top ten. The specimen was peripheral blood. The receptors were sampled from a man in his sixties with acute or convalescent COVID-19. Both conserved end residues are trimmed from each CDR3.

j_gene,v_gene,CDR3aa
TRBJ2-1,TRBV10-3,ASGTGVNEQF
TRBJ1-3,TRBV5-1,ATRDTPGGNTIY
TRBJ1-3,TRBV19,ASSMMTGSRSGNTIY
TRBJ1-1,TRBV18,ASSPAGQSTEAF
TRBJ2-3,TRBV9,ASSPGGGDTQY
TRBJ1-2,TRBV5-1,ASNMGGLDYGYT
TRBJ1-1,TRBV6-5,ASRLRPGTEAF
TRBJ1-1,TRBV9,ASKAGDTEAF
TRBJ2-3,TRBV30,ALGDRVLDTQY
TRBJ1-1,TRBV29-1,SVEGGTNTEAF
TRBJ2-1,TRBV5-4,ASSRAGPRSYNEQF
TRBJ1-1,TRBV30,AWNWGGGTEAF
TRBJ1-2,TRBV29-1,SFRAGNGYT
TRBJ1-5,TRBV5-6,ASSRDRAQPQH
TRBJ1-6,TRBV7-3,ASSFEEGSPLH
TRBJ2-3,TRBV14,ASSPQTSGVSTDTQY
TRBJ1-2,TRBV11-3,ASSPEGDLFYGYT
TRBJ1-4,TRBV7-9,ASSLATTNEKLF
TRBJ2-2,TRBV29-1,SVILWGGQGNTGELF
TRBJ2-1,TRBV5-4,ASSLGGLAGVAYNEQF
TRBJ2-2,TRBV6-5,ATQQDRVGTGELF
TRBJ2-2,TRBV27,ASRSGTGGTGELF
TRBJ2-7,TRBV19,ASSIRGTSHSYEQY
TRBJ1-1,TRBV6-5,ASSYYIGGNTEAF
TRBJ2-2,TRBV27,ASSSTYRVTGELF
TRBJ1-2,TRBV6-5,ASRGQGMNYGYT
TRBJ2-1,TRBV9,ASSVEPGTSTGNEQF
TRBJ2-7,TRBV13,ASSSEDIFPYEQY
TRBJ1-1,TRBV7-2,ASVPGGTLNTEAF
TRBJ1-2,TRBV6-5,ASSPQPGQGYGYT
TRBJ1-5,TRBV19,ASRRAQQGANQPQH
TRBJ1-2,TRBV9,ASSAPGGYGYT
TRBJ1-6,TRBV27,ASSRLGVSPLH
TRBJ1-5,TRBV6-5,ASSLDRNNQPQH
TRBJ2-1,TRBV2,ASSPSRGVEQF
TRBJ1-4,TRBV5-1,ASSLGYGATNEKLF
TRBJ2-2,TRBV5-4,ASSGGTSGRETGELF
TRBJ1-1,TRBV7-2,ASSFNRGQEAF
TRBJ1-1,TRBV11-3,ASSQQGGNTEAF
TRBJ2-1,TRBV12-3/TRBV12-4,ASSFRRDNEQF
TRBJ2-3,TRBV7-2,ASSPPGTSGRNTQY
TRBJ2-1,TRBV19,ASSPPGQGAYEQF
TRBJ1-1,TRBV15,ATSRDIGQGFTEAF
TRBJ2-7,TRBV25-1,ASSEYRDRGDEQY
TRBJ2-3,TRBV24-1,ATSDLEDTQY
TRBJ2-7,TRBV9,ASSVAQGADRGEQY
TRBJ1-1,TRBV18,ASSPAGESTEAF
TRBJ2-1,TRBV5-1,ASSWGQGASNEQF
TRBJ2-2,TRBV30,AWSGGGVYGELF
TRBJ2-7,TRBV27,ASSLGAVAYEQY
TRBJ2-3,TRBV5-1,ASSPRDGRGDTQY
TRBJ2-5,TRBV2,ASSGGPSGRITFETQY
TRBJ2-3,TRBV7-2,ASSPLAGVVADTQY
TRBJ1-4,TRBV27,ASSWAREDEKLF